The next 19 T cell receptor beta chains were all read from a single sample in a study of T cells in Graves' hyperthyroidism and ophthalmopathy. What was amplified from RNA transcripts were TCR beta CDR3 regions. In the first-round RT-PCR of the TCR CDR3, the HTBI primer set was used. Using its own MiXCR run on the multiplex PCR reads, TCRdb lists one record per CDR3 protein. The sample consists of about 350,000 distinct CDR3 sequences, 12% to 15% of them appearing once. Sequences were obtained from blood. All receptors derive from a woman aged 40 to 55 with Graves' ophthalmopathy.

This clonotype was counted a few times. V usage is TRBV19 and J usage is TRBJ2-1; no clear D. CDR3 size: 16 residues. Trimming pared 0 bases from V and 0 bases from J, leaving 9 bases between. The germline V gene has CDR1 LNHDA and CDR2 SQIVND (reference sequence). The CDR3 coding sequence is TGTGCCAGTAGTATAGAGGGTACCCGCTCCTACAATGAGCAGTTCTTC. Translation: CASSIEGTRSYNEQFF. Drawing the rest from reference TRBV19 and TRBJ2-1, the complete variable domain is DGGITQSPKYLFRKEGQNVTLSCEQNLNHDAMYWYRQDPGQGLRLIYYSQIVNDFQKGDIAEGYSVSREKKESFPLTVTSAQKNPTAFYLCASSIEGTRSYNEQFFGPGTRLTVL.

This clonotype was observed at least ten times. This CDR3 is CASSVGDKGYNEQFF. The CDR3 region has the DNA TGTGCCAGCAGTGTGGGGGATAAGGGGTACAATGAGCAGTTCTTC. The rearrangement links TRBV25-1 to TRBJ2-1; tentatively, D is TRBD1 or TRBD2 (5 bases each). This CDR3 spans 15 amino acids. Deletions cut 4 bases from V and 4 bases from J, with 14 bases between. Germline V gene data show CDR1 as MGHDK and CDR2 as SYGVNS.

Note on this clonotype: Since a much larger clone is just one base distant, this may be a read error. This chain joins TRBV27 and TRBJ2-2, with 8 bases that match TRBD2. Germline-derived CDR1 and CDR2 are MNHEY and SMNVEV (reference sequence). This CDR3 is 15 amino acids long. The ends lost 5 bases at V and 3 bases at J; junction bases unmatched: 5. The CDR3 here is CASSVTSADTGELFF. The CDR3 region has the DNA TGTGCCAGCAGTGTGACTAGCGCTGACACCGGGGAGCTGTTTTTT.

This rearrangement joins TRBV6-5 to TRBJ2-7, with 7 bases matching TRBD2. V shed 0 bases, J shed 5 bases, and the junction held 10 bases outside the gene matches. The CDR3 loop spans 16 amino acids. Looked up from germline, CDR1 is MNHEY and CDR2 is SVGAGI. In DNA form, the CDR3 reads TGTGCCAGCAGTTACTCGTGGGGGGGAGCTGGCCACGAGCAGTACTTC. This codes for CASSYSWGGAGHEQYF.

By frequency in the sample, this clonotype is medium-sized (0.01 to 0.1%). V gene TRBV2 combines with J gene TRBJ2-7; D call uncertain. The germline CDR1 and CDR2 sequences are SNHLY and FYNNEI. This CDR3 spans 14 amino acids. V was trimmed by 6 bases and J by 1 base, leaving 13 bases between them. The CDR3: CASSPTWKSYEQYF. The DNA of the CDR3 is TGTGCCAGCAGCCCCACATGGAAATCCTACGAGCAGTACTTC.

This clonotype has ten or more counts. The V and J genes are TRBV20-1 and TRBJ2-7, with TRBD1 identical over 8 bases. Looked up from germline, CDR1 is DFQATT and CDR2 is SNEGSKA (reference sequence). With 1 base clipped from V and 4 bases from J, the junction kept 6 bases outside the gene matches. The CDR3 loop spans 14 amino acids. The CDR3 reads CSARGRTGLYEQYF. CDR3 sequence (DNA): TGCAGTGCTAGAGGTCGGACAGGGCTATACGAGCAGTACTTC.

The rearrangement uses TRBV27 and TRBJ1-2, with 9 bases that match TRBD1. This CDR3 has 14 residues. V was pared by 3 bases and J by 7 bases, with 6 bases of the junction left unmatched. In germline, CDR1 is MNHEY, CDR2 SMNVEV (reference sequence). In DNA form, the CDR3 reads TGTGCCAGCAGTTTGGGACAGGGATTTTCTGGCTACACCTTC. Translation gives CASSLGQGFSGYTF.

This clonotype appeared many times. The gene calls are TRBV20-1 and TRBJ1-1; 7 positions match TRBD1. Germline V gene sequence: CDR1 DFQATT, CDR2 SNEGSKA (reference sequence). The J segment lost 5 bases and the V segment lost 5 bases, leaving 8 bases of the junction unmatched. The CDR3 covers 13 residues. CDR3 loop: CSAERQGLTEAFF. DNA for the CDR3: TGCAGTGCTGAAAGACAGGGATTGACTGAAGCTTTCTTT.

There are many counts of this clonotype. The chain employs TRBV27 and TRBJ2-7; 7 bases align to TRBD1. This CDR3 has 14 amino acids. CDR1 and CDR2 from the germline V gene are MNHEY and SMNVEV (reference sequence). Unmatched junction bases numbered 7, after V lost 5 bases and J lost 3 bases. Written as DNA, the CDR3 is TGTGCCAGCAGTCTTGGGACAGACCTCTACGAGCAGTACTTC. Translating gives CASSLGTDLYEQYF.

This clonotype was seen repeatedly, ten times or more. This chain connects TRBV2 to TRBJ1-2; D gene unclear. Germline values: CDR1 SNHLY, CDR2 FYNNEI. The CDR3 totals 14 residues. With 8 bases removed from V and 2 bases from J, the gap between germline ends came to 15 bases. CDR3 nucleotides: TGTGCCAGCGGTTGGCGGCAGGCGAACTATGGCTACACCTTC. It specifies CASGWRQANYGYTF.

This clonotype was recorded many times. The chain combines TRBV7-9 with TRBJ2-7, with TRBD2 identical over 12 bases. The CDR3 loop spans 14 amino acids. V was pared by 8 bases and J by 1 base, with 3 bases of the junction left unmatched. Germline assignment: CDR1 SEHNR and CDR2 FQNEAQ (reference sequence). As DNA, the CDR3 is TGTGCCAGCTCGACTAGCGGGAGATCCTACGAGCAGTACTTC. Amino acids: CASSTSGRSYEQYF.

This clonotype was recorded at least ten times. The gene calls are TRBV27 and TRBJ2-5; 8 nucleotides line up with TRBD2. Germline lookup yields CDR1 MNHEY and CDR2 SMNVEV (reference sequence). This CDR3 comprises 15 residues. The V gene end was trimmed by 3 bases and the J gene end by 1 base; junction bases not matched to a gene: 4. CDR3 in amino acids: CASSLLAGVQETQYF. The CDR3 DNA reads TGTGCCAGCAGTTTGCTAGCGGGTGTCCAAGAGACCCAGTACTTC.

The rearrangement links TRBV28 to TRBJ2-5; TRBD2 aligns across 14 bases. After removal of 6 bases from V and 5 bases from J, the junction contained 5 bases not matched to a gene. Germline CDR1 MDHEN, CDR2 SYDVKM. There are 15 residues in the CDR3. For the CDR3, the DNA is TGTGCCAGCAGCCCCGGGACTAGCGGGAGCGAGACCCAGTACTTC. It is translated as CASSPGTSGSETQYF.

This rearrangement joins TRBV27 to TRBJ2-7; 9 nucleotides match TRBD1. This CDR3 spans 15 amino acids. With 6 bases clipped from V and 6 bases from J, the junction kept 12 bases outside the gene matches. Per germline, CDR1 MNHEY and CDR2 SMNVEV (reference sequence). The CDR3 coding sequence is TGTGCCAGCAGCCAAGAAGGGGACAGGGCGGCCGAGCAGTACTTC. Its protein is CASSQEGDRAAEQYF.

This clonotype was seen only a few times. V and J are TRBV7-8 and TRBJ2-3; 16 nucleotides match TRBD2. The CDR3 sequence is 18 residues long. Germline CDR1 and CDR2: SGHVS and FQNEAQ. Trimming removed 2 bases from V and 6 bases from J; junction bases left unmatched: 8. The CDR3 spells CASSLPGLAGGPRDTQYF. Written as DNA, the CDR3 is TGTGCCAGCAGCTTACCGGGACTAGCGGGAGGGCCTCGCGATACGCAGTATTTT.

This clonotype showed up many times. The rearrangement joins TRBV2 to TRBJ2-3; the match to TRBD1 covers 9 bases. Trimming cost V 5 bases and J 5 bases; bases outside gene matches: 8. In germline, CDR1 is SNHLY, CDR2 FYNNEI. The CDR3 sequence is 15 residues long. The CDR3 coding sequence is TGTGCCAGCAGTTCTAGGACAGGGGTGGGAGATACGCAGTATTTT. Translating gives CASSSRTGVGDTQYF.

This clonotype was seen only a few times. The chain carries TRBV2 and TRBJ1-3, with D possibly being TRBD1 (5 bases). The germline V gene encodes CDR1 SNHLY and CDR2 FYNNEI. Trimming stripped 2 bases from V and 3 bases from J, with 11 bases between. This CDR3 contains 15 residues. The CDR3 sequence: CASSERQRIGNTIYF. CDR3 in DNA: TGTGCCAGCAGTGAACGACAGAGAATTGGAAACACCATATATTTT.

This chain uses TRBV20-1 with TRBJ2-7; TRBD2 might be the D (6 bases). V dropped 0 bases and J dropped 6 bases, with 18 bases sitting between them. The CDR3 contains 15 residues. Germline V gives CDR1 DFQATT, CDR2 SNEGSKA (reference sequence). Written as DNA, the CDR3 is TGCAGTGCTAGAGATTTCCGGGAGTCCTCTCGCGAGCAGTACTTC. Translated: CSARDFRESSREQYF.

In DNA form, the CDR3 reads TGCGCCAGCAGCCAGGGGGACAGGGGGCTTTCACCCCTCCACTTT. Translated: CASSQGDRGLSPLHF. This sequence joins TRBV4-1 and TRBJ1-6, with 12 bases matching TRBD1. Germline V gene lookup returns CDR1 MGHRA and CDR2 YSYEKL. V trimming: 3 bases; J trimming: 9 bases; junction bases outside the gene matches: 3. The CDR3 is made up of 15 amino acids.